This T cell receptor beta chain derives from a study of post-analysis software for immune sequencing data. CDR3 length equals 13 residues. CDR1 and CDR2 (germline): DFQATT, SNEGSKA (reference sequence). V lost 6 bases, J lost 10 bases, and 7 bases stayed unmatched. As for this clonotype: Its antigen is not known.

The TCR beta cDNA libraries carried unique molecular identifiers. Out of 1 to 10 million T cells, about 460,000 cDNA molecules were generated. MiXCR, run by TCRdb on the PCR reads, gives a single entry per CDR3 protein. Among about 540,000 distinct CDR3 sequences listed, approximately 34% were seen once. Study-wide results and limits: Higher frequency in patients than in controls was seen for roughly five TRBV segments, with TRBV5-6, TRBV5-1 and TRBV20-1 among them. Strong co-clustering by F measure linked samples that shared a preparation batch. Controls significantly exceeded multiple sclerosis patients in normalized Chao1 diversity.

Material for sequencing was blood. V is TRBV20-1 and J is TRBJ1-6, with 9 bases matching TRBD1. The source is a girl aged 2-17 years with multiple sclerosis. CDR3 amino acids: CSAPRTGASPLHF. CDR3 nucleotides: TGCAGTGCACCCCGGACAGGGGCCTCACCCCTCCACTTT.